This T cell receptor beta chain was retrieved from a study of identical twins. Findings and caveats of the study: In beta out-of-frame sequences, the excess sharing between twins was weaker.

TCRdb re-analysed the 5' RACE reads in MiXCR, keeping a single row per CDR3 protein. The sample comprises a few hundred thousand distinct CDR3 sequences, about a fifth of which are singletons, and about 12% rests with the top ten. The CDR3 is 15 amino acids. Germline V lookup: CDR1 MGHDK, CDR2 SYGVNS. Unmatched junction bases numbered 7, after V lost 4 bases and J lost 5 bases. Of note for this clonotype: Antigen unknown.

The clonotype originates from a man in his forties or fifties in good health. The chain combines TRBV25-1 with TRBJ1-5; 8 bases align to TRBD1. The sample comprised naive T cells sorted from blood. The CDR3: CASSGSSGGDQPQHF. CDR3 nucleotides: TGTGCCAGCAGTGGATCCTCAGGGGGCGATCAGCCCCAGCATTTT. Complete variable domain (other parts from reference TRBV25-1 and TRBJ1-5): EADIYQTPRYLVIGTGKKITLECSQTMGHDKMYWYQQDPGMELHLIHYSYGVNSTEKGDLSSESTVSRIRTEHFPLTLESARPSHTSQYLCASSGSSGGDQPQHFGDGTRLSIL.